The clone carrying this T cell receptor (beta chain) was counted a few times. The antigen is unknown. This entry belongs to a study of cytomegalovirus exposure and HLA in healthy donors. Vbeta (60) and Jbeta (13) primers were used in the PCR. Clones were read by immunoSEQ multiplex PCR, and TCRdb kept only the in-frame ones, dropping some. The sample comprises 140,000 to 150,000 clones, 9.4% of which are singletons, and approximately 1.8% rests with the top ten. The V gene lost 2 bases and the J gene lost 0 bases, with 17 bases spanning the gap. This CDR3 comprises 17 residues. Germline-derived CDR1 and CDR2 are MDHEN and SYDVKM. Study results and caveats: When a later analysis compared HLA-associated TCR beta chains with equally common others, the HLA-associated chains turned out to be more clonally expanded and to have lower generation probabilities. A cluster of highly shared sequence variants was likely a sequencing artifact. CMV antigen specificity of three CMV-associated chains was confirmed in vitro. As a later analysis showed, a missense DCLRE1C variant was linked to trimming of TCR beta V- and J-genes.

This sequence originates from a male donor in good health and CMV-seronegative. The rearrangement joins TRBV28 to TRBJ2-7, with D perhaps TRBD1 (6 bases). The sequenced sample consisted of PBMCs. The DNA of the CDR3 is TGTGCCAGCAGTTTAGGAGACAGGCTGTTGAGCTCCTACGAGCAGTACTTC. Translation: CASSLGDRLLSSYEQYF. The whole variable domain, filled in from reference TRBV28 and TRBJ2-7, reads DVKVTQSSRYLVKRTGEKVFLECVQDMDHENMFWYRQDPGLGLRLIYFSYDVKMKEKGDIPEGYSVSREKKERFSLILESASTNQTSMYLCASSLGDRLLSSYEQYFGPGTRLTVT.